The entry that follows covers one TCR beta chain sequence. One base away lies a much larger clone, so this may be a sequencing read error. The CDR3 runs to 18 residues. V dropped 0 bases and J dropped 0; count of bases not matched to a gene: 1. Germline V gives CDR1 MNHEY, CDR2 SVGAGI. The time point denotes: newly diagnosed GD, antithyroid drugs for less than 3 months. Making the TCR library involved RNA that had been extracted from PBMCs. Building the TCR beta libraries relied on iRepertoire HTBI primers, and CDR3 regions underwent Arm-PCR. One entry per CDR3 protein results from TCRdb running MiXCR on the multiplex PCR reads. The data hold 250,000 or so distinct CDR3 sequences, with approximately 20% observed a single time. The data stem from a study of regulatory T cells in long-lasting Graves disease. These sequences were also reported in another study, on T cells in Graves' hyperthyroidism and ophthalmopathy. That paper states: Blood also contained most expanded thyroid clonotypes above 0.001.

This receptor was obtained from a woman in her 30s with Graves disease. The V and J genes are TRBV6-5 and TRBJ1-6; 11 positions agree with TRBD1. The sample was peripheral blood mononuclear cells (PBMCs), taken at new diagnosis, from a patient treated with antithyroid drugs. The CDR3 DNA is TGTGCCAGCAGTTACTCCGGGACAGGGGGCTCCTATAATTCACCCCTCCACTTT. Its protein is CASSYSGTGGSYNSPLHF.